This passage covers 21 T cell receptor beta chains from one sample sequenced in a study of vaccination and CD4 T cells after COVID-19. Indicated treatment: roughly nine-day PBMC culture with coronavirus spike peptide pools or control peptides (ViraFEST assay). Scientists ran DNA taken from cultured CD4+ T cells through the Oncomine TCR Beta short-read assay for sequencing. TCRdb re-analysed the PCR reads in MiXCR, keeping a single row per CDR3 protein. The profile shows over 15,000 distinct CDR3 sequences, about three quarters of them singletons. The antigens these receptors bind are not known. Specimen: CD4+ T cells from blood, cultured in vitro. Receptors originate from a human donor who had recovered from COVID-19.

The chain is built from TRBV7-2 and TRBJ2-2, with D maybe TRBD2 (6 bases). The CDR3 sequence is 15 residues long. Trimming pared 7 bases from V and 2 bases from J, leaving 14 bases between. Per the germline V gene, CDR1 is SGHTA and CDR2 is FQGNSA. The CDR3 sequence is CASIKGGGNTGELFF. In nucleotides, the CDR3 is TGTGCCAGCATTAAGGGAGGCGGAAACACCGGGGAGCTGTTTTTT.

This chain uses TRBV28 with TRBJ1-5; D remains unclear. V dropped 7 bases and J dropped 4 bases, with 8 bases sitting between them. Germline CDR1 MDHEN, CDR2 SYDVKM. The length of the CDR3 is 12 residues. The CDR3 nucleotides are TGTGCCAGCACCGATCAGAATCAGCCCCAGCATTTT. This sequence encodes CASTDQNQPQHF.

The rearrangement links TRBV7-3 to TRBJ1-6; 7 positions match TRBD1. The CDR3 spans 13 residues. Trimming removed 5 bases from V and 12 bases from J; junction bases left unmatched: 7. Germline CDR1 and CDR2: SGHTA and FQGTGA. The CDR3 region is CASSLTGVQPLHF. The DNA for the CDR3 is TGTGCCAGCAGCCTCACAGGGGTTCAACCCCTCCACTTT.

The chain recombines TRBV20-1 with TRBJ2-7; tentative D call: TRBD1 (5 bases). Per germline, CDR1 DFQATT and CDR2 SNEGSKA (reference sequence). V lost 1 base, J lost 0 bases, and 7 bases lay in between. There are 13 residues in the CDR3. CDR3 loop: CSARVRGSYEQYF. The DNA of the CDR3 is TGCAGTGCTAGAGTAAGGGGCTCCTACGAGCAGTACTTC.

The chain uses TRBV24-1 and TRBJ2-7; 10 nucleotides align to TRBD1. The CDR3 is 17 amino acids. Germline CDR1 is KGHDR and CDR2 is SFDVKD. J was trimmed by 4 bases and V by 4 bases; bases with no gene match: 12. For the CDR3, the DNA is TGTGCCACCAGTGACCGAGCGCGGACAGGGGGACTTTACGAGCAGTACTTC. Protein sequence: CATSDRARTGGLYEQYF.

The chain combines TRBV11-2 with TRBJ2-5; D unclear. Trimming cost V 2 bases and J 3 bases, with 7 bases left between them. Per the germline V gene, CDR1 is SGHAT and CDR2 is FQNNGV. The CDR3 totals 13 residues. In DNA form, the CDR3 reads TGTGCCAGCAGCTTACTCTTTAAAGAGACCCAGTACTTC. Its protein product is CASSLLFKETQYF.

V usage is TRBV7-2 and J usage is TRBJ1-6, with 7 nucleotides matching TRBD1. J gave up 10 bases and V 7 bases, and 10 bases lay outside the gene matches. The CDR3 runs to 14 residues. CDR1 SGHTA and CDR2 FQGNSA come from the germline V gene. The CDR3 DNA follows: TGTGCCAGCACCGTAACTACAGGGGACTCACCCCTCCACTTT. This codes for CASTVTTGDSPLHF.

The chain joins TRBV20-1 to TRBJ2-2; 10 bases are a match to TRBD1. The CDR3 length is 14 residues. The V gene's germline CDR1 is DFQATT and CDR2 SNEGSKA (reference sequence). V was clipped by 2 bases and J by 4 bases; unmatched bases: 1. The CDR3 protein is CSARRDRGTGELFF. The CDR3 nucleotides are TGCAGTGCTAGACGGGACAGGGGCACCGGGGAGCTGTTTTTT.

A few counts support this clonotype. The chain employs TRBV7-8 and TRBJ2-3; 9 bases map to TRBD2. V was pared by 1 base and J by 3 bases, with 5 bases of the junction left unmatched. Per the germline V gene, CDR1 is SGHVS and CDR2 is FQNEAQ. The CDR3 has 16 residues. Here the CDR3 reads CASSLVSGSWTDTQYF. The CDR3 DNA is TGTGCCAGCAGCTTAGTTAGCGGGAGTTGGACAGATACGCAGTATTTT.

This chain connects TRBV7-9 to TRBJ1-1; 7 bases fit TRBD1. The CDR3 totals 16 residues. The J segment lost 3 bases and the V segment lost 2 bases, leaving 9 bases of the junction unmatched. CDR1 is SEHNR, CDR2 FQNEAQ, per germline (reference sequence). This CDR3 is CASSLWDRHIDTEAFF. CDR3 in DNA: TGTGCCAGCAGCTTATGGGACAGACATATCGACACTGAAGCTTTCTTT.

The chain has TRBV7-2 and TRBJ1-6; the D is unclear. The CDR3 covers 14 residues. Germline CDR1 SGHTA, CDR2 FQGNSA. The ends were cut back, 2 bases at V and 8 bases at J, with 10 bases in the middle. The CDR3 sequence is CASSLYGSDSPLHF. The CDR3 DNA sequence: TGTGCCAGCAGCTTATATGGGAGTGATTCACCCCTCCACTTT.

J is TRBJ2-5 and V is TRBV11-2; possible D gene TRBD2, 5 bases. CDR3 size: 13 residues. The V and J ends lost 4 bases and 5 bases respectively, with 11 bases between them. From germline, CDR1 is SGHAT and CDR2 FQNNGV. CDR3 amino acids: CASSSARGETQYF. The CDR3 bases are TGTGCCAGCAGCTCGGCCCGAGGGGAGACCCAGTACTTC.

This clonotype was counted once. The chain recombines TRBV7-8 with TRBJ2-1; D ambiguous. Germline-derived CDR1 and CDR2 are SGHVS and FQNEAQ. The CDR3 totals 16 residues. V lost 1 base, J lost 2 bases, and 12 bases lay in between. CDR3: CASSLELAQTYNEQFF. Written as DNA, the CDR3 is TGTGCCAGCAGCTTAGAGCTGGCGCAAACCTACAATGAGCAGTTCTTC.

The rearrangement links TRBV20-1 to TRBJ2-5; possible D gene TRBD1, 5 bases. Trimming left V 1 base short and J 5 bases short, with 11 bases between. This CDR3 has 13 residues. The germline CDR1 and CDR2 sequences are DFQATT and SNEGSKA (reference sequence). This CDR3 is CSARGQKGETQYF. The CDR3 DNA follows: TGCAGTGCTAGAGGGCAAAAGGGGGAGACCCAGTACTTC.

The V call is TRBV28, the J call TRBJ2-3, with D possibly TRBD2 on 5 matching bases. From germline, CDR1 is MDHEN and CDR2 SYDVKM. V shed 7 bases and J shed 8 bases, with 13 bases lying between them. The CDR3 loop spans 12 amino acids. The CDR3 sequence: CASTRRGLTQYF. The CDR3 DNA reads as TGTGCCAGCACCCGACGCGGGCTTACGCAGTATTTT.

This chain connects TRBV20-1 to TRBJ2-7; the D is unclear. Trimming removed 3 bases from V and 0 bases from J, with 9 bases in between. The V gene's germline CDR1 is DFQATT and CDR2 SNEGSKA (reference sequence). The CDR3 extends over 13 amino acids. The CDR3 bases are TGCAGTGCTAGGAAACTACCCTCCTACGAGCAGTACTTC. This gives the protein CSARKLPSYEQYF.

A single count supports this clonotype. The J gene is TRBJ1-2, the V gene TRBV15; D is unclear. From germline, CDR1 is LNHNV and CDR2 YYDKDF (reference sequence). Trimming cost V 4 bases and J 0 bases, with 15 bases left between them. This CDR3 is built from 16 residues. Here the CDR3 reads CATSKEVAVSNYGYTF. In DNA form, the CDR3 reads TGTGCCACCAGCAAAGAGGTCGCCGTTTCTAACTATGGCTACACCTTC.

CDR3 in DNA: TGTGCCAAAAACAGGGCCATGAACACTGAAGCTTTCTTT. It specifies CAKNRAMNTEAFF. J is TRBJ1-1 and V is TRBV30; weak D call: TRBD1 (6 bases). CDR1 is GTSNPN and CDR2 is SVGIG in the germline V gene (reference sequence). This CDR3 has 13 amino acids. V was pared by 8 bases and J by 0 bases, with 13 bases between.

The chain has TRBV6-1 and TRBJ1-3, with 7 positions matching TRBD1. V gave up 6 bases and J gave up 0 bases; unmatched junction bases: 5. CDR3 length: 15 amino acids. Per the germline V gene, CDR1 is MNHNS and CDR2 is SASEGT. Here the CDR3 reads CASREGQSSGNTIYF. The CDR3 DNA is TGTGCCAGCAGGGAGGGACAGAGCTCTGGAAACACCATATATTTT.

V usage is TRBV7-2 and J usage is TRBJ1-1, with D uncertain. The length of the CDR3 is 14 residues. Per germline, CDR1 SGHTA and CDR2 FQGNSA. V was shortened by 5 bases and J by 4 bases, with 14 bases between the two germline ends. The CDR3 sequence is CASSPQGWGTEAFF. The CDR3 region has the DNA TGTGCCAGCAGCCCTCAAGGGTGGGGCACTGAAGCTTTCTTT.

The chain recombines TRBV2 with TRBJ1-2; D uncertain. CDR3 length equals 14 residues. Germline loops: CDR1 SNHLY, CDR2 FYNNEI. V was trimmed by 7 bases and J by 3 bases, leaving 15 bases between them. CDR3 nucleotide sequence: TGTGCCAGCATTCGGCGGCAGGTTGACTATGGCTACACCTTC. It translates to CASIRRQVDYGYTF.